This T cell receptor (beta chain) was sequenced during a study of cytomegalovirus exposure and HLA in healthy donors (dated by TCRdb to the late 2010s). General notes on the study: According to an earlier analysis of a few hundred of the donors, about 180 million T cells yielded over 90 million unique TCR beta sequences and about 280 Gb of sequence data. Every repertoire in the discovery cohort had been generated on one and the same sequencing platform. The study combined high-throughput TCR immunosequencing, statistical association of individual TCRs with disease status, and machine learning to predict cytomegalovirus infection status. Using immunosequencing, the study profiled T cell repertoires from 666 subjects and related those repertoires to cytomegalovirus serostatus. Several DR-DQ haplotypes were treated as single units for association and clustering because of strong linkage in the cohort. On average, 235,054 unique TCR beta nucleotide sequences were sequenced per donor among fewer than 500 genotyped donors of the cohort, with 15% to 20% of those sequences being non-productive. The study was designed to test whether signatures of past pathogen exposure could be identified by cataloging public T cell receptors. An early release covering some 640 HLA-typed donors comprised approximately 290 gigabases of sequencing data and 85 million or so unique TCR sequences. Rather than using new phenotypic data, the later analysis identified candidate immune exposures from TCR beta sequences and from how often those sequences occurred across donors. In an earlier analysis of 500 to 650 of the donors, high-throughput TCR beta sequencing was used to judge whether each TCR beta V gene segment behaved as functional or pseudogenic. Genome-wide SNP genotypes for about 55% of the 666 donors were used in a later genetic analysis, which treated that subset as a discovery cohort. The number of donors typed differed by locus, with about 629-640 for A, B, C, DRB1 and DQB1, roughly 520 for DQA1, 600 to 610 for DPA1, and some 450 for DPB1. Alongside the repertoire data, information on donor age, sex, ethnicity and CMV serostatus was compiled. Class I and class II HLA loci were covered by the typing at four-digit resolution. Of the approximately 400 genotyped donors, 65% to 90% fell in the genetic ancestry cluster associated with self-reported Caucasian donors. A separate validation cohort of 90 to 150 different subjects was used in addition to the 666-subject first cohort. A later analysis re-examined previously published TCR beta repertoires from roughly 650 donors and added high-resolution HLA genotyping to investigate patterns of TCR occurrence.

On this clone: The target of this receptor is not known. Nothing much larger sits one base from this clone, and base qualities are not available.

Broader findings and caveats from the paper: According to a later analysis, TCR association rates differed among HLA loci, with DRB1 alleles showing the most associated TCRs and HLA-C alleles showing the fewest. Because some donors lacked HLA typing at each locus, the association tests relied only on the typed subset. In a later analysis, several top co-occurrence clusters were reported to appear linked to parvovirus B19, influenza, CMV and Epstein-Barr virus. For the cohort, immune exposure information was limited to CMV serostatus. In the study, about 150 TCR beta chains were listed as associated with cytomegalovirus. Some 16 rarely observed V segments, including chromosome 9 orphons, were excluded from the earlier analysis of several hundred of the donors because counts were too low. In both the original and validation cohorts, the classifier was reported to diagnose cytomegalovirus status with high specificity and sensitivity. A further reported finding was that TCR beta sequences accurately predicted the HLA-A and HLA-B alleles for most subjects in the first cohort. Some IMGT-functional V segments, including TRBV6-2 and TRBV6-3, could not be told apart with the 87-base-pair reads, so those segments were excluded. A few of the identified cytomegalovirus-associated TCR beta chains were confirmed in vitro to be specific for cytomegalovirus antigens. A later genetic analysis reported fewer N-insertions in productive TCRs among donors in an Asian-associated ancestry cluster than the roughly 690-donor mean. An association between a missense DCLRE1C variant and V-gene and J-gene trimming of TCR beta chains was found in a later genetic analysis and replicated in an independent cohort. Strong co-occurrence of HLA alleles, especially DR and DQ, made assigning TCR associations to individual alleles difficult. At a false discovery rate of 0.05, a later analysis linked under 20,000 TCR beta sequences to specific HLA alleles. Most CMV-associated TCR beta chains appeared to be HLA-restricted in a later analysis, and the HLA associations seemed to be driven largely by CMV exposure. Compared with equally common non-associated chains, HLA-associated TCR beta chains in a later analysis were more clonally expanded and had lower generation probabilities. Broadly in line with IMGT annotations, most TCR beta V segments showed up in productive rearrangements about 87% or about 30% of the time in an earlier analysis of several hundred of the donors. Only TCR beta chains were sequenced in this cohort, and the absence of alpha or paired-chain data limited detectable features. Roughly uniform sequencing depth across donors was assumed in presence/absence analyses, although this assumption may not hold. While some public TCRs were present in many individuals, most TCR sequences turned up only very rarely across donors. It was suggested by the authors that the approach could potentially be generalized to other disease states and immunological phenotypes. A cluster of highly shared sequence variants was judged likely to represent a technical artifact of the sequencing pipeline. Linkage disequilibrium might explain the correlated functional status among segregating V segments, but an unknown experimental factor could not be excluded.

The protocol used for the library was the immunoSEQ multiplex PCR assay. A mixture of 60 forward primers for TCR Vbeta segments and 13 reverse primers for TCR Jbeta segments was used in the multiplex PCR. The CDR3 region of rearranged TCR beta genes was amplified from genomic DNA by a multiplex PCR assay. The amplified TCR beta libraries were sequenced on the Illumina HiSeq System as 87-base-pair reads. The study's own analysis went as follows. Across the 700 or so repertoires, a later analysis counted approximately 83 million unique TCR beta chains, approximately 12 million of which were shared by at least two donors. Raw reads were error-corrected and collapsed into unique sequences with a nearest-neighbor algorithm that merged closely related sequences to remove PCR and sequencing errors. CDR3 sequences were aligned to IMGT reference sequences to assign V, D and J gene segments. For a sequence to be retained, a match of at least six nucleotides was required to both a V gene segment and a J gene segment. Rearrangements were classified as productive when the CDR3 lacked stop codons and remained in frame with V and J, and all other rearrangements were classified as non-productive. Following IMGT convention, CDR3 was defined as the stretch from the second conserved V-encoded cysteine up to the conserved J-encoded phenylalanine. In an earlier analysis of around 640 of the donors, sequences lacking an unambiguous match to a single V gene segment were excluded. In an earlier analysis of a few hundred of the donors, V segments were called functional above 56.7% productive rearrangements and were called segregating when the between-donor standard deviation exceeded 5%. A statistical classification framework was built to diagnose cytomegalovirus status from the catalog of TCR beta chain sequences. V and J gene assignment, in a later analysis, came from comparing TCR nucleotide sequences with IMGT/GENE-DB human TR gene sequences. A later analysis assigned CDR3 sequences and most-parsimonious VDJ recombination scenarios with the TCRdist pipeline. In a later analysis, each TCR beta chain was defined by its CDR3 amino acid sequence together with its V-gene family, and reads lacking a unique V-gene family were excluded. As a way to deal with suspected cross-contamination and a sequencing artifact, a later analysis dropped 500 to 700 nucleotide sequences that were highly shared and had low generation probability. For each public chain, a later analysis derived a clonal expansion index from normalized ranks of inferred template counts within each repertoire. In a later analysis, generation probabilities were computed using a VDJ recombination model fitted to out-of-frame rearrangements, and the results were checked against IGoR. In a later analysis, TCR-TCR, TCR-HLA and TCR-CMV co-occurrence was scored with hypergeometric tests, and a repertoire-size bias correction was applied to TCR pairs. To estimate false discovery rates, a later analysis permuted the HLA or CMV assignments 20 times. In a later analysis, co-occurring TCRs were grouped using DBSCAN, with TCRdist sequence similarity added in when clustering inside HLA-allele-positive subsets. For co-occurrence clustering, repertoires with fewer than 30,000 or more than 120,000 public chains were excluded, along with 4 to 6 repertoires with anomalous nucleotide sharing. TCRdb took this table from immuneACCESS and kept in-frame rearrangements with V and J called. Such tables lack part of the clones; where checked against another copy, unresolved V genes explain under half of the gap, and the rest is unexplained. The D gene and trimming were derived from the DNA, and the V and J assignments and clone size from that table. This sample comprises 65,000 to 90,000 clones, roughly 88% of them detected only once. The ten largest clones add up to 2% of the sample.

In total, approximately 700 healthy bone marrow donors made up the cohort. At the time of sampling, every cohort member was nominally healthy, though immune exposures that went unrecorded were likely present. The donor was CMV seronegative and was included in the group of a few hundred seronegative cohort members. A peripheral blood sample was collected from each donor, and TCR beta sequencing was performed on peripheral blood mononuclear cells. The Qiagen DNeasy Blood Extraction Kit was used to extract genomic DNA from the blood cell samples. CDR1 and CDR2, looked up from the germline V gene, are SGHRS and YFSETQ. CDR3 length: 15 amino acids, cysteine to phenylalanine. This entry keeps only the CDR3 DNA: 45 bases, framed from base 1. V lost 3 bases and J lost 4 bases, and the count of bases not matched to a germline gene is 9.

Sequenced input: PBMCs. The sequence links TRBV5-1 to TRBJ2-5, with 7 junctional bases fitting TRBD2. The receptor comes from a woman aged 25 to 39 in good health and CMV-seronegative. The encoded CDR3 is CASSSQKRDRETQYF. In nucleotide form, the sequence is TGCGCCAGCAGCTCCCAAAAGCGGGACCGAGAGACCCAGTACTTC.